A single sample is the source of the 6 T cell receptor beta chains below, sequenced in a study of T cell responses to AZD1222 COVID-19 vaccine. The table came from immunoSEQ multiplex PCR; TCRdb's copy has only in-frame clones and leaves some out. This table holds 150,000 or so clones, roughly nine tenths found once. The sample here was peripheral blood, taken 28 days after the second AZD1222 dose. Receptors originate from an adult who received the AZD1222 COVID-19 vaccine.

This chain joins TRBV2 and TRBJ2-7; 14 bases are a match to TRBD2. The CDR3 covers 15 residues. After removal of 6 bases from V and 5 bases from J, the junction contained 6 bases not matched to a gene. The germline gives CDR1 SNHLY, CDR2 FYNNEI. The CDR3 is CASRGLAGVPHEQYF. The CDR3 coding sequence is TGTGCCAGCAGGGGACTAGCGGGGGTTCCCCACGAGCAGTACTTC.

V is TRBV7-3 and J is TRBJ2-2, with 7 bases identical to TRBD2. V was clipped by 5 bases and J by 2 bases; unmatched bases: 5. Germline V CDR1 and CDR2: SGHTA, FQGTGA. The CDR3 has 15 residues. The DNA for the CDR3 is TGTGCCAGCAGCATGCTAGCGGCCAACACCGGGGAGCTGTTTTTT. This translates into CASSMLAANTGELFF.

This chain connects TRBV9 to TRBJ1-2, with a tentative D call TRBD1 (5 bases). Germline lookup yields CDR1 SGDLS and CDR2 YYNGEE. The ends were cut back, 0 bases at V and 7 bases at J, with 10 bases in the middle. The CDR3 runs 13 residues. For the CDR3, the DNA is TGTGCCAGCAGCGTAGAGGGGCGCGCTGGCTACACCTTC. Protein product: CASSVEGRAGYTF.

V and J are TRBV14 and TRBJ2-5; weak D call: TRBD2 (6 bases). The CDR3 totals 14 residues. Germline CDR1 is SGHDN and CDR2 is FVKESK. V shed 3 bases and J shed 2 bases, with 10 bases lying between them. The CDR3 DNA reads TGTGCCAGCAGCCACGGGACTCCTCAAGAGACCCAGTACTTC. Translation: CASSHGTPQETQYF.

CDR3 protein: CASGSTGFNTEAFF. The CDR3 nucleotides read TGTGCTAGTGGTTCGACAGGGTTCAACACTGAAGCTTTCTTT. The chain carries TRBV12-5 and TRBJ1-1; TRBD1 matches 7 bases. V shed 4 bases and J 2 bases; nucleotides not matched to a gene: 4. In germline, CDR1 is LGHNT, CDR2 FRNRAP. This CDR3 is built from 14 residues.

The chain combines TRBV9 with TRBJ2-3; 8 bases align to TRBD2. The CDR3 has 15 residues. The V and J ends lost 3 bases and 7 bases, in that order; junction bases with no gene match: 10. The germline CDR1 and CDR2 sequences are SGDLS and YYNGEE. The chain's CDR3 is CASSAGAGALNTQYF. Here the CDR3 DNA reads TGTGCCAGCAGCGCCGGAGCGGGGGCCTTGAATACGCAGTATTTT.